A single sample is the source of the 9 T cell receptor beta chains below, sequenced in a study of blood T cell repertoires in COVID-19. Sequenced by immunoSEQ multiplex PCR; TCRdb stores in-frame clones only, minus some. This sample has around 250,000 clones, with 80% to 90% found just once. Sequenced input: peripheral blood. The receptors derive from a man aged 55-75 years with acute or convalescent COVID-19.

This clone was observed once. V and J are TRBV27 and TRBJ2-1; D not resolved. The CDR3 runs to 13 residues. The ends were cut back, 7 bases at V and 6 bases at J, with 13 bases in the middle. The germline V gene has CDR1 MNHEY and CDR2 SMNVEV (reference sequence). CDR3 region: CASMLGQSNEQFF. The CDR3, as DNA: TGTGCCAGCATGCTGGGCCAGTCCAATGAGCAGTTCTTC.

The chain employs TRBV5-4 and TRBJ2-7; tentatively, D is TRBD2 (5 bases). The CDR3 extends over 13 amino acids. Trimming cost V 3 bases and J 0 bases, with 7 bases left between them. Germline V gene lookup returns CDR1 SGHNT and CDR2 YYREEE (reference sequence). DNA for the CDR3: TGTGCCAGCAGCTATGGGAGCTCCTACGAGCAGTACTTC. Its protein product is CASSYGSSYEQYF.

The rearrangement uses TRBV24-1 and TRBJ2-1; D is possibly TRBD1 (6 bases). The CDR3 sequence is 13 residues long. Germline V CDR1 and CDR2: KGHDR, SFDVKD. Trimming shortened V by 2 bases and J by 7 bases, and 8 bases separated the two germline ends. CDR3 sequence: CATSDSGQNEQFF. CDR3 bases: TGTGCCACCAGTGATTCAGGACAGAATGAGCAGTTCTTC.

As DNA, the CDR3 is TGTGCCAGCAGTTACTCCTGGGAGACGGAGACAGATACGCAGTATTTT. Protein: CASSYSWETETDTQYF. The V call is TRBV6-5, the J call TRBJ2-3; tentative D call: TRBD2 (5 bases). The CDR3 runs to 16 residues. Germline loops: CDR1 MNHEY, CDR2 SVGAGI. Trimming pared 0 bases from V and 3 bases from J, leaving 13 bases between.

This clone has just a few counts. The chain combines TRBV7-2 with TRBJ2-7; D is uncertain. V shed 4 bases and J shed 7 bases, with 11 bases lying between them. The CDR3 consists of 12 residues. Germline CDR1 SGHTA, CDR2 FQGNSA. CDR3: CASSSGGVEQYF. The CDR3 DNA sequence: TGTGCCAGCAGCTCTGGTGGAGTTGAGCAGTACTTC.

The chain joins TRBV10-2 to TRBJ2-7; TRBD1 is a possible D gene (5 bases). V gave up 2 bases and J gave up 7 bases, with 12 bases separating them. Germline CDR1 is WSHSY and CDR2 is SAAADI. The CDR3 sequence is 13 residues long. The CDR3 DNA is TGCGCCAGCAGTGAGATTCAGGGTAGGGAGCAGTACTTC. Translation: CASSEIQGREQYF.

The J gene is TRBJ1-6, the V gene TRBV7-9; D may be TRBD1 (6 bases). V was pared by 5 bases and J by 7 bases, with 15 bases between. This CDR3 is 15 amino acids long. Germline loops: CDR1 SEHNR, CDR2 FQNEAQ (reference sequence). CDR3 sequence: CASSQQGPKNSPLHF. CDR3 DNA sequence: TGTGCCAGCAGCCAACAGGGTCCCAAGAATTCACCCCTCCACTTT. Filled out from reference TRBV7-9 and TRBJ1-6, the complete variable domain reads DTGVSQNPRHKITKRGQNVTFRCDPISEHNRLYWYRQTLGQGPEFLTYFQNEAQLEKSRLLSDRFSAERPKGSFSTLEIQRTEQGDSAMYLCASSQQGPKNSPLHFGNGTRLTVT.

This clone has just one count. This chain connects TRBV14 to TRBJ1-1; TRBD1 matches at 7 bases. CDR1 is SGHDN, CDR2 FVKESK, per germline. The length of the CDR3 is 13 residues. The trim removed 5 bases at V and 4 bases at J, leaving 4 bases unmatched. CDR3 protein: CASSGQEITEAFF. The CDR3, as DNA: TGTGCCAGCAGCGGACAGGAAATCACTGAAGCTTTCTTT.

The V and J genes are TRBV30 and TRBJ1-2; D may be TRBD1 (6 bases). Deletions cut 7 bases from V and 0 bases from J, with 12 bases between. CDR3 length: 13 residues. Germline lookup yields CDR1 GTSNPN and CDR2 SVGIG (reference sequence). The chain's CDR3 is CASTGFTNYGYTF. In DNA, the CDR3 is TGTGCCTCCACAGGGTTTACTAACTATGGCTACACCTTC. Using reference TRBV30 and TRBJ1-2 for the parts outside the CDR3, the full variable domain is SQTIHQWPATLVQPVGSPLSLECTVEGTSNPNLYWYRQAAGRGLQLLFYSVGIGQISSEVPQNLSASRPQDRQFILSSKKLLLSDSGFYLCASTGFTNYGYTFGSGTRLTVV.